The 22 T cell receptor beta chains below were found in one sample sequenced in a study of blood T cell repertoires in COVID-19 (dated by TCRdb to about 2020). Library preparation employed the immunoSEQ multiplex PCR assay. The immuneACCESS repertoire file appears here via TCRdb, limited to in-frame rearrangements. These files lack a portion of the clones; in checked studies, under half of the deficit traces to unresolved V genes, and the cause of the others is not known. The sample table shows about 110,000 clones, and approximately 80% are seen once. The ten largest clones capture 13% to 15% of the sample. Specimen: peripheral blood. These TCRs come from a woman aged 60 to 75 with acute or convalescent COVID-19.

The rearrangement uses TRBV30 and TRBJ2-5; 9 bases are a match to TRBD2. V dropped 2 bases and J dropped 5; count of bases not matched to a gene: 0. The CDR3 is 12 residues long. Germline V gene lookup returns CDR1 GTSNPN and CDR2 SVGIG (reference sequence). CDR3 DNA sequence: TGTGCCTGGAGTACTAGCGGGGAGACCCAGTACTTC. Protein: CAWSTSGETQYF.

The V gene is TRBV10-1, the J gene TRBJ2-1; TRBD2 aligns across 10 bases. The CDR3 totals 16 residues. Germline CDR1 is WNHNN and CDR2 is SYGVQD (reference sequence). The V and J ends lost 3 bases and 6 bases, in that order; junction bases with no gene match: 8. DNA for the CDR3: TGCGCCAGCAGTGACCCAGCGGGAGGGCAGGTCAATGAGCAGTTCTTC. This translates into CASSDPAGGQVNEQFF.

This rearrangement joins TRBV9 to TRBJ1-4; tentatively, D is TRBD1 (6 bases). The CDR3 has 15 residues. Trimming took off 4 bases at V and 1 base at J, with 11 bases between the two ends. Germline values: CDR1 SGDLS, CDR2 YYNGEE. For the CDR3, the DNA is TGTGCCAGCAGCCCCCGGACAGAAACTAATGAAAAACTGTTTTTT. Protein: CASSPRTETNEKLFF.

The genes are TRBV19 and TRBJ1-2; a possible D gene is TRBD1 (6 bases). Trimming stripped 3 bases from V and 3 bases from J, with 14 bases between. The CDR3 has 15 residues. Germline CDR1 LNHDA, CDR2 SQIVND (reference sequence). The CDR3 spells CASSIGGGADYGYTF. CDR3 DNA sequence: TGTGCCAGTAGTATCGGGGGGGGCGCTGACTATGGCTACACCTTC.

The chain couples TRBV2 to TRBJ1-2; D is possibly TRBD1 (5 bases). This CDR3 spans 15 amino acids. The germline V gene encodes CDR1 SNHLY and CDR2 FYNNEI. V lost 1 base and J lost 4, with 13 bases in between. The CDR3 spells CASSEGVRGGYGYTF. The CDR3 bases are TGTGCCAGCAGTGAAGGTGTTAGGGGTGGCTATGGCTACACCTTC.

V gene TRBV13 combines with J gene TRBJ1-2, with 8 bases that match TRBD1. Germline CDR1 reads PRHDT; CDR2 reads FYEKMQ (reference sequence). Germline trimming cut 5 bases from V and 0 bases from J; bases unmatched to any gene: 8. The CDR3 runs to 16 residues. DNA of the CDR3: TGTGCCAGCAGCCCCGTGGACAGGGCCCCTAACTATGGCTACACCTTC. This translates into CASSPVDRAPNYGYTF.

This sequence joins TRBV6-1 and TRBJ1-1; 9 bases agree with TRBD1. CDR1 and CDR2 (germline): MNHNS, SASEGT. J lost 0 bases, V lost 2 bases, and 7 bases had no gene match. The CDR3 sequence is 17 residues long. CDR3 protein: CASSEKWGQGMNTEAFF. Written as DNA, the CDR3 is TGTGCCAGCAGTGAAAAGTGGGGACAGGGTATGAACACTGAAGCTTTCTTT.

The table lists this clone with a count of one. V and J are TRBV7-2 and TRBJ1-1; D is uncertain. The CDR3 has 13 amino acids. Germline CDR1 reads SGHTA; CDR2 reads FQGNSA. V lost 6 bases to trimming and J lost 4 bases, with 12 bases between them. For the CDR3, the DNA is TGTGCCAGCAGTGTAGATCTAGGCACTGAAGCTTTCTTT. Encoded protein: CASSVDLGTEAFF.

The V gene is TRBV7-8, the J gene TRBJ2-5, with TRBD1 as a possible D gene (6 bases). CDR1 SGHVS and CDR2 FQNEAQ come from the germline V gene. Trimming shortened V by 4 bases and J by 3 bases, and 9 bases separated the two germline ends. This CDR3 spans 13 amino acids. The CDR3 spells CASSSQGKETQYF. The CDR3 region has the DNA TGTGCCAGCAGCTCCCAGGGGAAAGAGACCCAGTACTTC.

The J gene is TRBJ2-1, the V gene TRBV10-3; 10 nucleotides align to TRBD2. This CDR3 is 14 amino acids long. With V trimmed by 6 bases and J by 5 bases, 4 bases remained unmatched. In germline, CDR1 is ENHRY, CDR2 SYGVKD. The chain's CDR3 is CAIRRTSGDNEQFF. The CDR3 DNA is TGTGCCATCAGAAGGACTAGCGGCGACAATGAGCAGTTCTTC.

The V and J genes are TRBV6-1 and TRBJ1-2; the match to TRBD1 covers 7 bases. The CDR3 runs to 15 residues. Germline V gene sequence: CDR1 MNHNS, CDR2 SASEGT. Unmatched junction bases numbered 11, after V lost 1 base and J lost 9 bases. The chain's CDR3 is CASSEEWDSEFSYTF. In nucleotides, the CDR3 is TGTGCCAGCAGTGAAGAATGGGACAGCGAGTTTAGCTACACCTTC.

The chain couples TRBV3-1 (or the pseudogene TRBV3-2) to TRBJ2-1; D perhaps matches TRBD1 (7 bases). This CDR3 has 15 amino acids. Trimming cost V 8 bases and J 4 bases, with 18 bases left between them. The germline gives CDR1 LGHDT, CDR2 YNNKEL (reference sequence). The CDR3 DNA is TGTGCCAGCGCTCCGGGGGACAGCCGATACAATGAGCAGTTCTTC. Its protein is CASAPGDSRYNEQFF.

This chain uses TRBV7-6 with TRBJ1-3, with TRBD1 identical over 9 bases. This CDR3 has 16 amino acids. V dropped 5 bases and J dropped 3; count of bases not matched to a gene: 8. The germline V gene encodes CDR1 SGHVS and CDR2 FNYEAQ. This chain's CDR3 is CASSELQGAVGNTIYF. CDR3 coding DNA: TGTGCCAGCAGCGAATTACAGGGGGCGGTTGGAAACACCATATATTTT.

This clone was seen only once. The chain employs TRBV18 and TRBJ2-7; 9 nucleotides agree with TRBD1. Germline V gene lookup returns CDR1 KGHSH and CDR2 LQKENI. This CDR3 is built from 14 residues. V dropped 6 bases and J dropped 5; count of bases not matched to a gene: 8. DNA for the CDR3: TGTGCCAGCTCCCTTAAACAGGGGGCCCACGAGCAGTACTTC. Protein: CASSLKQGAHEQYF.

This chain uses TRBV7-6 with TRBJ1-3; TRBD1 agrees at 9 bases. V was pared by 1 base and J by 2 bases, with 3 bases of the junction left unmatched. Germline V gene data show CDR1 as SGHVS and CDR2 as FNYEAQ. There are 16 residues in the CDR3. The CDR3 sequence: CASSLEQGAAGNTIYF. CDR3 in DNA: TGTGCCAGCAGCTTAGAACAGGGGGCTGCTGGAAACACCATATATTTT.

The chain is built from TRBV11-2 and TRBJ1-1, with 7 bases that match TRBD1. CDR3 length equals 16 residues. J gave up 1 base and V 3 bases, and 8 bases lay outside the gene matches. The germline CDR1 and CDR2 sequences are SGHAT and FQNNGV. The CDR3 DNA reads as TGTGCCAGCAGCTTTAACTCGGGACAGACGAACACTGAAGCTTTCTTT. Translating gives CASSFNSGQTNTEAFF.

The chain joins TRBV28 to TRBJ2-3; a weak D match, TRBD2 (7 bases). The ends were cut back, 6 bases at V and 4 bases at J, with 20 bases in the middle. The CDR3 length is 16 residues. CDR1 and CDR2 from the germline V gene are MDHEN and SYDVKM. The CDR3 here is CASSGEGQGWSDTQYF. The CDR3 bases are TGTGCCAGCAGCGGGGAGGGCCAGGGGTGGTCAGATACGCAGTATTTT.

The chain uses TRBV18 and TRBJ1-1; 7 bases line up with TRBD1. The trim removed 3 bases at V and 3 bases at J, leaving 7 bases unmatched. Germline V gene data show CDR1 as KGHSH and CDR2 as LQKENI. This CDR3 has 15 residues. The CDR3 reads CASSPGQRRDTEAFF. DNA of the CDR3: TGTGCCAGCTCACCGGGACAGCGCCGAGACACTGAAGCTTTCTTT.

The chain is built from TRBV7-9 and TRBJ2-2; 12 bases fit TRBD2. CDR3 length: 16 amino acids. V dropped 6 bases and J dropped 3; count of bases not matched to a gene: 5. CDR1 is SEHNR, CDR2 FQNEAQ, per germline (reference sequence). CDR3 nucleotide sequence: TGTGCCAGCAGTCCTCTAGCGGGAGGGGACACCGGGGAGCTGTTTTTT. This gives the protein CASSPLAGGDTGELFF.

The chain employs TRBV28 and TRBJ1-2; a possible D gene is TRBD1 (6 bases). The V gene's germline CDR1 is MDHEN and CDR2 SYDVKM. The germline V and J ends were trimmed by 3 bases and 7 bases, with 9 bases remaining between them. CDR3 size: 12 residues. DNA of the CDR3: TGTGCCAGCAGTTTCTCAGGGGCTGGCTACACCTTC. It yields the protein CASSFSGAGYTF.

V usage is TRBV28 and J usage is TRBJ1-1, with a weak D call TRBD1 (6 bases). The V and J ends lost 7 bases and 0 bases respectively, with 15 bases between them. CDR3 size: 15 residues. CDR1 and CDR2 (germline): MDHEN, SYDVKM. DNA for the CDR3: TGTGCCAGCACAGGGGCCGAAGCCTTGAACACTGAAGCTTTCTTT. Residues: CASTGAEALNTEAFF.

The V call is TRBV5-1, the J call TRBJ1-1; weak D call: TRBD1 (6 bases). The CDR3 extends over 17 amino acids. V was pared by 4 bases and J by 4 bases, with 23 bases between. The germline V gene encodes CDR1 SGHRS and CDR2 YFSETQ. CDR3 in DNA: TGCGCCAGCAGCCACACGGAAAGACAGGCGGTGGCCACTGAAGCTTTCTTT. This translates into CASSHTERQAVATEAFF.